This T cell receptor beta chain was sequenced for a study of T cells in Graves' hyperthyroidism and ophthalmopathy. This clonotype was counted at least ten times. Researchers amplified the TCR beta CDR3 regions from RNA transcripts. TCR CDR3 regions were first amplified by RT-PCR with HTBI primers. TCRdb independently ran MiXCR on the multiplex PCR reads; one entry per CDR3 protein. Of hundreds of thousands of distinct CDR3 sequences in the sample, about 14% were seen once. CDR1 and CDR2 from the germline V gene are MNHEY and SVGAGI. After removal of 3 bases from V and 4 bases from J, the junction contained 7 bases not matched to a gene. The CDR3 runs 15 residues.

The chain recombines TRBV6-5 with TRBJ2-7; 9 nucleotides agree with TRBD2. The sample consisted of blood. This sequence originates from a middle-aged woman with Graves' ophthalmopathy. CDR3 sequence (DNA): TGTGCCAGCAGTTATTCTAGCGGGACTATATACGAGCAGTACTTC. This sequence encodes CASSYSSGTIYEQYF.